Following are 3 T cell receptor beta chains from one sample sequenced in a study of neoadjuvant anti-PD-1 for oral cavity cancer. Time point described: after neoadjuvant nivolumab, at surgical resection. Profiling relied on immunoSEQ multiplex PCR, and the TCRdb table lists in-frame clones only, not all of them. Of more than 8,500 clones listed, approximately 64% are singletons. The specimen was PBMCs, collected after nivolumab (anti-PD-1) treatment. The source of these receptors is a person aged 35-79 years with oral cavity squamous cell carcinoma.

V gene TRBV4-1 combines with J gene TRBJ2-3; no reliable D call. V lost 1 base and J lost 8, with 7 bases in between. The germline CDR1 and CDR2 sequences are MGHRA and YSYEKL. The CDR3 has 12 residues. The DNA of the CDR3 is TGCGCCAGCAGCCAAGCAACTGGTACGCAGTATTTT. Residues: CASSQATGTQYF.

The chain joins TRBV2 to TRBJ1-3, with 9 bases that match TRBD1. V trimming: 6 bases; J trimming: 1 base; junction bases outside the gene matches: 13. Germline V gives CDR1 SNHLY, CDR2 FYNNEI. The CDR3 runs 18 residues. The CDR3 region is CASRPGQGRLRSGNTIYF. The DNA for the CDR3 is TGTGCCAGCAGGCCCGGACAGGGGCGACTTCGATCTGGAAACACCATATATTTT.

In this sample, this clone turned up once. The rearrangement links TRBV19 to TRBJ1-1; 7 bases map to TRBD1. From germline, CDR1 is LNHDA and CDR2 SQIVND (reference sequence). Trimming cost V 7 bases and J 4 bases; bases outside gene matches: 18. CDR3 length: 17 amino acids. CDR3 DNA sequence: TGTGCCAGTATGTCGCTGGGAGGGGGCATTAGTGTCACTGAAGCTTTCTTT. Translating it yields CASMSLGGGISVTEAFF. The full variable domain, in which reference TRBV19 and TRBJ1-1 provide the parts outside the CDR3, is DGGITQSPKYLFRKEGQNVTLSCEQNLNHDAMYWYRQDPGQGLRLIYYSQIVNDFQKGDIAEGYSVSREKKESFPLTVTSAQKNPTAFYLCASMSLGGGISVTEAFFGQGTRLTVV.